One sample yielded the 9 T cell receptor beta chains listed below, sequenced in a study of Ad26.COV2.S vaccination and SARS-CoV-2 variants. The treatment: approximately 18 received Ad26.COV2.S at low or high dose, single or two shots; about 5 received placebo; per-sample allocation not given. At day 63 after the first vaccine or placebo injection, samples were drawn. The data were produced by immunoSEQ multiplex PCR, yet TCRdb's version contains in-frame clones alone and is incomplete. In the table there are about 680,000 clones, around 89% of which are singletons. This sample comprised peripheral blood, obtained in a trial of Ad26.COV2.S vaccine versus placebo. The receptors originated from a person aged 18 to 59 who received the Ad26.COV2.S COVID-19 vaccine or a placebo.

The chain joins TRBV5-4 to TRBJ2-3; 9 bases align to TRBD2. This CDR3 comprises 15 residues. V gave up 2 bases and J gave up 4 bases; unmatched junction bases: 5. Germline loops: CDR1 SGHNT, CDR2 YYREEE (reference sequence). DNA for the CDR3: TGTGCCAGCAGCTTATGGCGGGAGGGCGCAGATACGCAGTATTTT. Protein: CASSLWREGADTQYF. Based on the CDR3 plus reference TRBV5-4 and TRBJ2-3, the full variable domain is ETGVTQSPTHLIKTRGQQVTLRCSSQSGHNTVSWYQQALGQGPQFIFQYYREEENGRGNFPPRFSGLQFPNYSSELNVNALELDDSALYLCASSLWREGADTQYFGPGTRLTVL.

The rearrangement uses TRBV7-9 and TRBJ1-1, with D perhaps TRBD1 (6 bases). The CDR3 has 14 residues. The ends were cut back, 4 bases at V and 4 bases at J, with 13 bases in the middle. Per the germline V gene, CDR1 is SEHNR and CDR2 is FQNEAQ (reference sequence). CDR3 bases: TGTGCCAGCAGCTACAGGGAGTATGGCACTGAAGCTTTCTTT. It specifies CASSYREYGTEAFF. The whole variable domain, remainder taken from reference TRBV7-9 and TRBJ1-1, is DTGVSQNPRHKITKRGQNVTFRCDPISEHNRLYWYRQTLGQGPEFLTYFQNEAQLEKSRLLSDRFSAERPKGSFSTLEIQRTEQGDSAMYLCASSYREYGTEAFFGQGTRLTVV.

This chain uses TRBV27 with TRBJ2-5; 7 bases agree with TRBD1. Germline V gene data show CDR1 as MNHEY and CDR2 as SMNVEV (reference sequence). V shed 5 bases and J 5 bases; nucleotides not matched to a gene: 8. This CDR3 region has 14 residues. The CDR3 nucleotides read TGTGCCAGCAGTCTCCGGGACAGATCCGAGACCCAGTACTTC. This encodes CASSLRDRSETQYF.

In regard to this clone: Other nucleotide sequences from this sample produce the same CDR3. The V gene is TRBV3-1 (or the pseudogene TRBV3-2), the J gene TRBJ1-1; D is uncertain. The CDR3 runs to 12 residues. Deletions cut 2 bases from V and 2 bases from J, with 3 bases between. Looked up from germline, CDR1 is LGHDT and CDR2 is YNNKEL (reference sequence). Here the CDR3 reads CASSQLNTEAFF. CDR3 nucleotide sequence: TGTGCCAGCAGCCAACTTAACACTGAAGCTTTCTTT.

This chain joins TRBV6-5 and TRBJ2-5; perhaps TRBD2 as D (6 bases). V gave up 2 bases and J gave up 5 bases, with 12 bases separating them. CDR1 is MNHEY, CDR2 SVGAGI, per germline. The CDR3 spans 14 residues. CDR3 residues: CASSYGAAGETQYF. The DNA for the CDR3 is TGTGCCAGCAGTTACGGGGCGGCGGGGGAGACCCAGTACTTC.

The chain couples TRBV7-2 to TRBJ1-3; weak D call: TRBD1 (6 bases). The CDR3 totals 15 residues. V was shortened by 3 bases and J by 4 bases, with 13 bases between the two germline ends. Looked up from germline, CDR1 is SGHTA and CDR2 is FQGNSA. The CDR3 loop is CASSLHRDPGNTIYF. DNA of the CDR3: TGTGCCAGCAGCTTGCACAGGGATCCAGGAAACACCATATATTTT.

J is TRBJ1-4 and V is TRBV30; the D gene is possibly TRBD1 (6 bases). This CDR3 comprises 13 residues. The ends were cut back, 8 bases at V and 6 bases at J, with 16 bases in the middle. CDR1 and CDR2 from the germline V gene are GTSNPN and SVGIG (reference sequence). CDR3 nucleotide sequence: TGTGCCGGGGGCGCGGGATCCGATGAAAAACTGTTTTTT. Amino acid sequence: CAGGAGSDEKLFF.

The sample holds a few counts of this clone. The chain employs TRBV3-1 (or the pseudogene TRBV3-2) and TRBJ1-2, with D maybe TRBD1 (5 bases). Germline CDR1 LGHDT, CDR2 YNNKEL (reference sequence). Trimming took off 2 bases at V and 6 bases at J, with 13 bases between the two ends. CDR3 size: 14 residues. The CDR3 loop reads CASSQPGREHGYTF. DNA for the CDR3: TGTGCCAGCAGCCAACCTGGCAGGGAACATGGCTACACCTTC.

This clone was seen a single time. The rearrangement joins TRBV11-3 to TRBJ2-2; D is ambiguous. The CDR3 runs 13 residues. Looked up from germline, CDR1 is SGHNT and CDR2 is YENEEA. Deletions cut 3 bases from V and 6 bases from J, with 8 bases between. CDR3 protein: CASSFDAAGELFF. The CDR3, as DNA: TGTGCCAGCAGCTTTGATGCGGCCGGGGAGCTGTTTTTT.